This T cell receptor (beta chain) derives from a study of T cells in Graves' hyperthyroidism and ophthalmopathy. Study observations and caveats: Ophthalmopathy was separated from stable hyperthyroidism by a 13 V-J model.

RNA transcripts gave rise to amplified TCR beta CDR3 regions. First-round RT-PCR with HTBI primers amplified the TCR CDR3 region. TCRdb analysed the multiplex PCR reads with MiXCR anew, one entry per CDR3 protein. The profile shows approximately 560,000 distinct CDR3 sequences, approximately 44% of them singletons. Germline CDR1 and CDR2: SNHLY and FYNNEI. There are 13 residues in the CDR3. The germline V and J ends were trimmed by 3 bases and 7 bases, with 13 bases remaining between them. About this clonotype itself: Its antigen is not identified.

The sequence derives from a woman aged 18-30 years with Graves' hyperthyroidism. Material: peripheral blood or thyroid tissue (not recorded which). The chain recombines TRBV2 with TRBJ2-7; unclear D gene. For the CDR3, the DNA is TGTGCCAGCAGTGAGAGTATTACGATAGAGCAGTACTTC. Its translation is CASSESITIEQYF.